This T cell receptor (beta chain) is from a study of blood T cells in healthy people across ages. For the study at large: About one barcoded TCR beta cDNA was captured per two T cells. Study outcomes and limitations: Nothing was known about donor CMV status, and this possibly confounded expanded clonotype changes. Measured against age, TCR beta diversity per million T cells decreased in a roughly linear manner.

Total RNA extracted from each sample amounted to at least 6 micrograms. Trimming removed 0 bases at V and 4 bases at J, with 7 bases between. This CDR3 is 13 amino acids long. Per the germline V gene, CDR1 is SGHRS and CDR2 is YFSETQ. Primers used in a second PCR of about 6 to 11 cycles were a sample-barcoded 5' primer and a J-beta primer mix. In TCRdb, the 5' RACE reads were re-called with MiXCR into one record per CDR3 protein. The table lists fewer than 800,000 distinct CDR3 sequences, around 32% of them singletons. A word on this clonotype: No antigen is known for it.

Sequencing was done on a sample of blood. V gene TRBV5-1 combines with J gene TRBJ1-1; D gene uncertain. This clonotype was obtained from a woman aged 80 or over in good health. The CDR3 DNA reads TGCGCCAGCAGCTTGGAGCCCCCCACTGAAGCTTTCTTT. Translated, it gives CASSLEPPTEAFF.